This TCR beta chain was retrieved from a study of T cell responses to AZD1222 COVID-19 vaccine. Of note for this clone: What it binds is unknown.

This CDR3 is 17 amino acids long. Per germline, CDR1 LGHDT and CDR2 YNNKEL (reference sequence). V was pared by 1 base and J by 3 bases, with 9 bases of the junction left unmatched. Profiling relied on immunoSEQ multiplex PCR, and the TCRdb table lists in-frame clones only, not all of them. The sample holds some 130,000 clones, over 90% seen once. Overall study findings and caveats: Regions left unmutated in variants are reportedly the target of nearly half of spike-specific TCRs. All repertoire sampling was performed exclusively after the peak T cell response.

The material was peripheral blood, obtained on day 0 of AZD1222 vaccination. This receptor was obtained from an adult in good health. The rearrangement links TRBV3-1 (or the pseudogene TRBV3-2) to TRBJ2-1; 7 nucleotides align to TRBD2. CDR3 amino acids: CASSQGLAGEGYNEQFF. In DNA form, the CDR3 reads TGTGCCAGCAGCCAAGGTTTAGCGGGCGAGGGCTACAATGAGCAGTTCTTC.